This T cell receptor (beta chain) was retrieved from a study of CD8+CD57+ T cells in acquired aplastic anemia. On this clonotype itself: No antigen is known for it.

Genomic DNA templated the TCR beta VDJ and CDR3 profiling. MiXCR, run by TCRdb on the reads, gives a single entry per CDR3 protein. The sample records fewer than 200,000 distinct CDR3 sequences, nearly 50% being singletons. V gave up 1 base and J gave up 0 bases, with 9 bases separating them. Germline values: CDR1 SGHTA, CDR2 FQGNSA. The CDR3 runs 15 residues. All sequencing subjects had displayed CD8+CD57+ cell expansion on flow cytometry. The patients all had a severe acquired aplastic anemia diagnosis. The study, taken as a whole, reports: Patients versus controls showed no significant CD8+ Simpson's diversity difference.

The genes are TRBV7-2 and TRBJ1-2, with D unresolved. The TCR was taken from a human donor with aplastic anemia. Sequencing was carried out using sorted CD4+, CD8+, or CD8+CD57+ T cells (not recorded which) from PBMCs. CDR3 bases: TGTGCCAGCAGCTTAGGAGGGCCCGCTAACTATGGCTACACCTTC. Translated, it gives CASSLGGPANYGYTF.